This T cell receptor (beta chain) originates from a study of CD8 T cells in ankylosing spondylitis. As to this clonotype: Its antigen remains unidentified.

Overall study findings and caveats: A TCR beta motif of 7 or 8 highly homologous variants appeared characteristic of ankylosing spondylitis blood.

MiXCR, run by TCRdb on the 5' RACE reads, gives a single entry per CDR3 protein. The sample shows hundreds of thousands of distinct CDR3 sequences, approximately 17% of them seen only once. This sequence originates from a male donor with ankylosing spondylitis. Sequences were obtained from blood, either unsorted or a sorted T cell fraction (not recorded which).

This CDR3 is CSARPYRGGTEAFF. CDR3 nucleotide sequence: TGCAGTGCTAGACCTTACAGGGGTGGCACTGAAGCTTTCTTT. The rearrangement uses TRBV20-1 and TRBJ1-1; 7 positions match TRBD1. From germline, CDR1 is DFQATT and CDR2 SNEGSKA (reference sequence). There are 14 residues in the CDR3. V lost 2 bases to trimming and J lost 4 bases; unmatched junction nucleotides: 7.